Sequencing of this TCR beta chain was carried out in a study of T cells in Graves' hyperthyroidism and ophthalmopathy. Amplified regions were TCR beta CDR3 sequences from RNA transcripts. Primed by the HTBI set, a first-round RT-PCR was run on the TCR CDR3. TCRdb passed the multiplex PCR reads through MiXCR, listing each CDR3 protein once. The top ten clones hold approximately 10% of a sample with 27,000 or so distinct CDR3 sequences, roughly 46% of them seen once. The CDR3 covers 12 residues. Germline V CDR1 and CDR2: SQVTM, ANQGSEA. Trimming pared 2 bases from V and 4 bases from J, leaving 8 bases between.

The TCR comes from a woman in her 30s with Graves' hyperthyroidism. V and J are TRBV29-1 and TRBJ2-5; TRBD1 might be the D (5 bases). The sample comprised blood. This CDR3 is CSVESQGETQYF. DNA for the CDR3: TGCAGCGTTGAATCGCAGGGAGAGACCCAGTACTTC.